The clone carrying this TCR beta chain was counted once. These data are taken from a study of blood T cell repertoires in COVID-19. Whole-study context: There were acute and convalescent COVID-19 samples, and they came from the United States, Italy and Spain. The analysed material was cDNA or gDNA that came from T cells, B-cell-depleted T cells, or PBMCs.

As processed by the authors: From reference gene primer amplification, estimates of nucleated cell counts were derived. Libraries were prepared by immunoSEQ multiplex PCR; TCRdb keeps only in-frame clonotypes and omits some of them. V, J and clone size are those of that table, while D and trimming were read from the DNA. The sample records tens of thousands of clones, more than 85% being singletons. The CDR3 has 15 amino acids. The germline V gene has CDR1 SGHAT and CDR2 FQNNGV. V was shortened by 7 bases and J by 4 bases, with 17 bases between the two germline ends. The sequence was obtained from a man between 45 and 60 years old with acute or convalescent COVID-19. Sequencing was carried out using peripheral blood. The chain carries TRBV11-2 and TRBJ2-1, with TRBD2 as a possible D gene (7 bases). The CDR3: CASTLGGGEYNEQFF. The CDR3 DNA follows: TGTGCCAGCACCCTAGGGGGGGGCGAGTACAATGAGCAGTTCTTC. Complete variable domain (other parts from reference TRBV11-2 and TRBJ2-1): EAGVAQSPRYKIIEKRQSVAFWCNPISGHATLYWYQQILGQGPKLLIQFQNNGVVDDSQLPKDRFSAERLKGVDSTLKIQPAKLEDSAVYLCASTLGGGEYNEQFFGPGTRLTVL.